Here is one TCR beta chain with its context. Its antigen is not identified. Libraries were prepared by immunoSEQ multiplex PCR; TCRdb keeps only in-frame clonotypes and omits some of them. The sample has approximately 84,000 clones, around 80% seen once. This entry is derived from a study of PD-1 blockade in classical Hodgkin lymphoma. Time point denoted: cycle 4 day 1 (C4D1), after more than five weeks of nivolumab. Each patient relapsed following autologous stem cell transplantation, and prior brentuximab vedotin exposure differed. Complete response, partial response or progressive disease constituted the best responses recorded. Regarding the study as a whole: The diversity seen at baseline in complete responders resembled that of newly diagnosed patients. Reports described newly diagnosed patients as having lower baseline TCR diversity than healthy donors.

The CDR3 consists of 16 residues. V shed 8 bases and J shed 3 bases, with 21 bases lying between them. The germline CDR1 and CDR2 sequences are SGHRS and YFSETQ. The chain is built from TRBV5-1 and TRBJ2-1, with a possible D match to TRBD2 (6 bases). The clonotype was recovered from a human donor with classical Hodgkin lymphoma. This material consisted of peripheral blood mononuclear cells (PBMCs), taken before the fourth cycle of nivolumab. In nucleotides, the CDR3 is TGCGCCAGTCAACGGGCCGGAGGGCTCAACTACAATGAGCAGTTCTTC. Protein: CASQRAGGLNYNEQFF.